Reported below is one T cell receptor (beta chain). Trimming left V 0 bases short and J 10 bases short, with 12 bases between. Germline-derived CDR1 and CDR2 are LNHDA and SQIVND (reference sequence). There are 13 residues in the CDR3. These data come from a study of blood T cell repertoires in COVID-19. Study-level information: Sites in the United States, Italy and Spain provided acute and convalescent COVID-19 samples. The cDNA or gDNA used as material had been derived from T cells, B-cell-depleted T cells, or PBMCs.

In the original workflow: Nucleated cell number was recorded as an estimate derived from reference gene primer amplification. Using immunoSEQ multiplex PCR, the repertoire was profiled, and TCRdb retains in-frame clones only, with some absent. Clone size and the V and J calls come from that table; the DNA yielded D and trimming. This sample has 200,000 to 250,000 clones, with nearly 90% found just once. Sequencing used peripheral blood. V gene TRBV19 combines with J gene TRBJ1-1; a weak D match, TRBD1 (5 bases). The sequence derives from a woman aged 40 to 55 who had recovered from COVID-19. The DNA for the CDR3 is TGTGCCAGTAGTATAGACAGGGAGGAACGAGCTTTCTTT. Its protein is CASSIDREERAFF.